The entry below describes one TCR beta chain. Trimming stripped 4 bases from V and 2 bases from J, with 9 bases between. Germline CDR1 and CDR2: SQVTM and ANQGSEA. This CDR3 region has 13 residues. The method was immunoSEQ multiplex PCR; TCRdb's version includes in-frame clones alone and lacks a portion of them. The table shows over 2 million clones, with around 96% occurring only once. This entry comes from a study of shared clonotypes between healthy human individuals. CD45RO-negative cells were positively selected for CCR7, leaving out terminally differentiated effector memory CD45RA+ cells. This chain links TRBV29-1 with TRBJ2-1, with D unresolved. The source material was naive CD8+ T cells sorted from blood. This receptor was taken from a young man in good health. CDR3 loop: CSVASRTYNEQFF. The DNA of the CDR3 is TGCAGCGTTGCTTCCAGAACCTACAATGAGCAGTTCTTC.